The 30 T cell receptor beta chains below were found in one sample sequenced in a study of blood T cell repertoires in COVID-19. The protocol was immunoSEQ multiplex PCR, while the TCRdb copy is restricted to in-frame clones and leaves out a portion. The sample lists approximately 200,000 clones; about 88% were seen once. Material for sequencing was peripheral blood. These receptors all come from a woman aged 25 to 39 with active or convalescent COVID-19.

In this sample, this clone turned up once. The J gene is TRBJ1-1, the V gene TRBV28; D is unclear. Per the germline V gene, CDR1 is MDHEN and CDR2 is SYDVKM. This CDR3 is built from 15 residues. V dropped 2 bases and J dropped 1 base, with 11 bases sitting between them. The CDR3 region has the DNA TGTGCCAGCAGTTTACCGGGGAGTAGGAACACTGAAGCTTTCTTT. Its translation: CASSLPGSRNTEAFF.

The chain is built from TRBV14 and TRBJ1-4, with 9 bases that match TRBD1. J gave up 2 bases and V 5 bases, and 3 bases lay outside the gene matches. The CDR3 has 15 amino acids. Germline V gene sequence: CDR1 SGHDN, CDR2 FVKESK. CDR3 region: CASSGQGTTNEKLFF. CDR3 nucleotide sequence: TGTGCCAGCAGCGGACAGGGGACGACTAATGAAAAACTGTTTTTT.

The chain is built from TRBV7-9 and TRBJ1-3; TRBD1 might be the D (5 bases). This CDR3 is 15 amino acids long. V lost 4 bases and J 2 bases, leaving 12 bases between the germline ends. CDR1 is SEHNR and CDR2 is FQNEAQ in the germline V gene (reference sequence). As DNA, the CDR3 is TGTGCCAGCAGCTCTTACAGGAGTACTGGAAACACCATATATTTT. It translates to CASSSYRSTGNTIYF.

The chain couples TRBV30 to TRBJ2-7; a weak D match, TRBD2 (6 bases). This CDR3 region has 13 residues. Germline CDR1 reads GTSNPN; CDR2 reads SVGIG (reference sequence). Trimming took 0 bases from V and 7 from J, leaving 13 bases between them. Here the CDR3 reads CAWSVLAIGEQYF. CDR3 nucleotides: TGTGCCTGGAGTGTACTAGCCATTGGGGAGCAGTACTTC.

This chain links TRBV5-1 with TRBJ2-5; no clear D. In germline, CDR1 is SGHRS, CDR2 YFSETQ. Trimming pared 0 bases from V and 5 bases from J, leaving 11 bases between. CDR3 length: 14 amino acids. CDR3 bases: TGCGCCAGCAGCTTGGGCGGCGCCCGGGAGACCCAGTACTTC. Amino acid sequence: CASSLGGARETQYF.

This chain joins TRBV10-3 and TRBJ1-5; D is unclear. Germline V lookup: CDR1 ENHRY, CDR2 SYGVKD. The V and J ends lost 4 bases and 6 bases respectively, with 13 bases between them. This CDR3 contains 14 residues. CDR3 bases: TGTGCCATCAGTGCGTCCGTTGAGTCTCAGCCCCAGCATTTT. Its translation is CAISASVESQPQHF.

The chain is built from TRBV5-5 and TRBJ2-7; possibly TRBD1 for D (5 bases). The CDR3 extends over 15 amino acids. Germline V CDR1 and CDR2: SGHKS, YYEKEE (reference sequence). Between the trimmed V and J ends, which lost 0 bases and 3 bases, there was a span of 13 bases. The CDR3 nucleotides are TGTGCCAGCAGCTTGGTGGACACGGAATACTACGAGCAGTACTTC. It is translated as CASSLVDTEYYEQYF.

The genes are TRBV29-1 and TRBJ2-2; 13 nucleotides match TRBD2. The trim removed 4 bases at V and 11 bases at J, leaving 4 bases unmatched. The CDR3 has 13 residues. Germline V gives CDR1 SQVTM, CDR2 ANQGSEA. In DNA form, the CDR3 reads TGCAGCGTTGGGACTAGCGGGGGTGTAGAGCTGTTTTTT. It specifies CSVGTSGGVELFF.

The V and J genes are TRBV15 and TRBJ2-1, with D perhaps matching TRBD2 (7 bases). CDR1 is LNHNV, CDR2 YYDKDF, per germline (reference sequence). V gave up 1 base and J gave up 8 bases, with 21 bases separating them. The CDR3 runs 17 residues. This CDR3 is CATSRALLSGGGDEQFF. For the CDR3, the DNA is TGTGCCACCAGCAGAGCCCTACTTAGCGGCGGGGGCGATGAGCAGTTCTTC.

V and J are TRBV5-4 and TRBJ2-5; 11 bases line up with TRBD2. From germline, CDR1 is SGHNT and CDR2 YYREEE (reference sequence). The junction had 9 bases not matched to a gene; V was cut back by 0 bases and J by 5 bases. The CDR3 is made up of 17 amino acids. The CDR3 protein is CASSLVVSSGRSETQYF. Here the CDR3 DNA reads TGTGCCAGCAGCTTGGTGGTGTCTAGCGGGAGGTCGGAGACCCAGTACTTC. The whole variable domain, remainder taken from reference TRBV5-4 and TRBJ2-5, is ETGVTQSPTHLIKTRGQQVTLRCSSQSGHNTVSWYQQALGQGPQFIFQYYREEENGRGNFPPRFSGLQFPNYSSELNVNALELDDSALYLCASSLVVSSGRSETQYFGPGTRLLVL.

This chain links TRBV6-5 with TRBJ2-1; 10 bases are shared with TRBD1. The germline V gene has CDR1 MNHEY and CDR2 SVGAGI. The CDR3 runs to 15 residues. The J segment lost 5 bases and the V segment lost 7 bases, leaving 8 bases of the junction unmatched. CDR3 amino acids: CASTRQGAAHNEQFF. CDR3 DNA sequence: TGTGCCAGCACCAGACAGGGGGCGGCCCACAATGAGCAGTTCTTC.

V is TRBV20-1 and J is TRBJ2-3; D possibly corresponds to TRBD2 (5 bases). CDR3 size: 11 residues. Per germline, CDR1 DFQATT and CDR2 SNEGSKA (reference sequence). The ends were cut back, 3 bases at V and 11 bases at J, with 12 bases in the middle. The CDR3 bases are TGCAGTGCTAGGCTAGCCGGGCTGCAGTATTTT. It yields the protein CSARLAGLQYF.

CDR3: CASSSGLAGVGMSSYEQYF. Written as DNA, the CDR3 is TGCGCCAGCAGCTCGGGACTAGCGGGAGTAGGAATGAGCTCCTACGAGCAGTACTTC. The chain carries TRBV5-1 and TRBJ2-7; 14 bases agree with TRBD2. Germline CDR1 reads SGHRS; CDR2 reads YFSETQ. This CDR3 is built from 19 residues. The V segment lost 3 bases and the J segment 0 bases; nucleotides outside the gene matches: 11.

The chain recombines TRBV29-1 with TRBJ1-1; D remains unclear. Germline CDR1 and CDR2: SQVTM and ANQGSEA. Trimming pared 1 base from V and 1 base from J, leaving 4 bases between. The CDR3 totals 12 residues. The chain's CDR3 is CSVEAENTEAFF. CDR3 DNA sequence: TGCAGCGTTGAAGCAGAGAACACTGAAGCTTTCTTT.

On this clone itself: An end of the junction does not agree with germline; a read error may underlie this. V usage is TRBV20-1 and J usage is TRBJ1-6, with 11 positions matching TRBD1. Per germline, CDR1 DFQATT and CDR2 SNEGSKA (reference sequence). CDR3 size: 11 residues. The CDR3: CSARIRDRGNF. Written as DNA, the CDR3 is TGCAGTGCCAGGATCCGGGACAGGGGGAACTTT.

The rearrangement links TRBV27 to TRBJ1-5; D is perhaps TRBD1 (5 bases). Germline V gene lookup returns CDR1 MNHEY and CDR2 SMNVEV (reference sequence). This CDR3 has 16 amino acids. Trimming shortened V by 5 bases and J by 5 bases, and 19 bases separated the two germline ends. The CDR3 sequence: CASSRGPGLGDQPQHF. CDR3 coding DNA: TGTGCCAGCAGTCGGGGCCCGGGACTGGGTGATCAGCCCCAGCATTTT.

V is TRBV6-5 and J is TRBJ1-4, with 7 positions matching TRBD1. V lost 8 bases, J lost 8 bases, and 8 bases stayed unmatched. The length of the CDR3 is 13 residues. The germline V gene encodes CDR1 MNHEY and CDR2 SVGAGI. This CDR3 is CASHGTAPEKLFF. For the CDR3, the DNA is TGTGCCAGCCACGGGACAGCTCCCGAAAAACTGTTTTTT.

The J gene is TRBJ1-1, the V gene TRBV2; 7 bases are a match to TRBD1. The CDR3 has 15 residues. J was trimmed by 0 bases and V by 7 bases; bases with no gene match: 8. Germline V gene data show CDR1 as SNHLY and CDR2 as FYNNEI. The CDR3 bases are TGTGCCAGCACCCTTAAGACAGGGCTGAACACTGAAGCTTTCTTT. Its translation: CASTLKTGLNTEAFF.

This clone was detected once. The rearrangement joins TRBV27 to TRBJ2-7, with a tentative D call TRBD1 (6 bases). The CDR3 length is 15 residues. With 0 bases removed from V and 2 bases from J, the gap between germline ends came to 11 bases. Germline V gene lookup returns CDR1 MNHEY and CDR2 SMNVEV (reference sequence). DNA of the CDR3: TGTGCCAGCAGTTTATCGAACAGGGCTACCTACGAGCAGTACTTC. This codes for CASSLSNRATYEQYF.

This clone was found a few times. The genes are TRBV18 and TRBJ1-1; 8 bases are a match to TRBD1. Trimming at V came to 4 bases and at J to 4 bases, leaving 14 bases not matched to a gene. The germline CDR1 and CDR2 sequences are KGHSH and LQKENI. There are 17 residues in the CDR3. CDR3 nucleotide sequence: TGTGCCAGCTCACACCGGACAGGGTCTACATCTCCCACTGAAGCTTTCTTT. It is translated as CASSHRTGSTSPTEAFF.

This clone was detected only once. The chain has TRBV5-1 and TRBJ1-3; D perhaps matches TRBD1 (5 bases). Trimming removed 2 bases from V and 1 base from J, with 16 bases in between. Per germline, CDR1 SGHRS and CDR2 YFSETQ. This CDR3 region has 17 residues. CDR3 residues: CASSLTIRATSGNTIYF. The CDR3 coding sequence is TGCGCCAGCAGCTTAACGATCAGGGCGACGTCTGGAAACACCATATATTTT.

This sequence joins TRBV15 and TRBJ2-2, with a tentative D call TRBD2 (5 bases). This CDR3 comprises 19 residues. Trimming shortened V by 0 bases and J by 1 base, and 18 bases separated the two germline ends. Germline V gives CDR1 LNHNV, CDR2 YYDKDF (reference sequence). The CDR3 DNA reads as TGTGCCACCAGCAGAGACCGGGCCAGCGCTGCGGGGAACACCGGGGAGCTGTTTTTT. Encoded protein: CATSRDRASAAGNTGELFF.

The V and J genes are TRBV5-1 and TRBJ2-7, with 13 bases identical to TRBD2. Per the germline V gene, CDR1 is SGHRS and CDR2 is YFSETQ. The CDR3 length is 16 residues. Unmatched junction bases numbered 9, after V lost 5 bases and J lost 4 bases. CDR3 amino acids: CASSRTSGSENYEQYF. The DNA for the CDR3 is TGCGCCAGCAGTCGGACTAGCGGGAGTGAAAATTACGAGCAGTACTTC.

About this clone: The junction differs from germline at one of its ends, possibly a read error. Distinct nucleotide sequences in the sample also encode this CDR3. The V and J genes are TRBV9 and TRBJ2-2; 12 bases fit TRBD2. Germline-derived CDR1 and CDR2 are SGDLS and YYNGEE. The CDR3 loop spans 16 amino acids. The CDR3 protein is CASSVGTSGNTGELFF. The CDR3 DNA reads TGTGCCAGCAGCGTAGGGACTAGCGGGAACACCGGGGAGCTGTTTTTC.

The rearrangement links TRBV7-6 to TRBJ2-5; 8 bases align to TRBD2. The V segment lost 5 bases and the J segment 0 bases; nucleotides outside the gene matches: 8. The CDR3 covers 16 residues. From germline, CDR1 is SGHVS and CDR2 FNYEAQ. The CDR3 sequence is CASSPGLAPYQETQYF. CDR3 DNA sequence: TGTGCCAGCAGCCCAGGACTAGCCCCGTACCAAGAGACCCAGTACTTC.

V and J are TRBV5-1 and TRBJ1-2; D perhaps matches TRBD1 (6 bases). CDR3 size: 15 residues. Trimming shortened V by 0 bases and J by 0 bases, and 9 bases separated the two germline ends. Germline CDR1 and CDR2: SGHRS and YFSETQ. In DNA form, the CDR3 reads TGCGCCAGCAGCTTGGCGGACAGCACTAACTATGGCTACACCTTC. Encoded protein: CASSLADSTNYGYTF.

The V and J genes are TRBV27 and TRBJ1-2; TRBD1 agrees at 8 bases. V gave up 2 bases and J gave up 5 bases; unmatched junction bases: 7. This CDR3 region has 15 residues. Germline V gene data show CDR1 as MNHEY and CDR2 as SMNVEV (reference sequence). The CDR3 spells CASSLQGAIIYGYTF. Here the CDR3 DNA reads TGTGCCAGCAGTTTACAGGGGGCTATCATATATGGCTACACCTTC.

This chain joins TRBV28 and TRBJ1-6; 10 bases are shared with TRBD1. This CDR3 has 14 amino acids. CDR1 MDHEN and CDR2 SYDVKM come from the germline V gene. Trimming at V came to 5 bases and at J to 10 bases, leaving 5 bases not matched to a gene. In DNA form, the CDR3 reads TGTGCCAGCAGTGCCGGGACAGGGGCGTCACCCCTCCACTTT. Protein: CASSAGTGASPLHF.

The chain joins TRBV3-1 (or the pseudogene TRBV3-2) to TRBJ1-2, with 10 bases fitting TRBD1. V gave up 4 bases and J gave up 7 bases; unmatched junction bases: 9. The CDR3 sequence is 15 residues long. CDR1 and CDR2 from the germline V gene are LGHDT and YNNKEL (reference sequence). Here the CDR3 reads CASSLIDRGRGGYTF. The DNA for the CDR3 is TGTGCCAGCAGCCTGATCGACAGGGGGCGAGGTGGCTACACCTTC.

This rearrangement joins TRBV27 to TRBJ1-5; D is undetermined. Trimming stripped 1 base from V and 4 bases from J, with 8 bases between. CDR1 and CDR2 (germline): MNHEY, SMNVEV (reference sequence). CDR3 length: 14 amino acids. The CDR3 loop is CASSLLGRNQPQHF. The DNA for the CDR3 is TGTGCCAGCAGTTTATTGGGCAGAAATCAGCCCCAGCATTTT.